These 29 T cell receptor beta chains originate from one sample sequenced in a study of yellow fever vaccine responses in identical twins. TCRdb itself ran the RT-PCR reads through MiXCR, one entry per CDR3 protein. The data show about 13,000 distinct CDR3 sequences, 80% to 90% seen once. Source: T cells from blood (PBMCs), unsorted or a sorted subset (not recorded which), taken before or after yellow fever vaccination (not recorded which). All receptors derive from a woman aged 18-30 years who received the yellow fever vaccine.

The chain has TRBV28 and TRBJ2-7; D unclear. This CDR3 has 12 residues. V was shortened by 2 bases and J by 0 bases, with 2 bases between the two germline ends. Germline CDR1 reads MDHEN; CDR2 reads SYDVKM. The CDR3 region is CASSLASYEQYF. The CDR3, as DNA: TGTGCCAGCAGTTTAGCCTCCTACGAGCAGTACTTC.

This clonotype has more than one count but fewer than ten. This chain connects TRBV5-1 to TRBJ2-1; the match to TRBD2 covers 10 bases. Germline assignment: CDR1 SGHRS and CDR2 YFSETQ. The trim removed 4 bases at V and 4 bases at J, leaving 2 bases unmatched. The length of the CDR3 is 14 residues. The CDR3 is CASSPLAGYNEQFF. The CDR3 DNA follows: TGCGCCAGCAGCCCACTAGCGGGGTACAATGAGCAGTTCTTC.

J is TRBJ2-5 and V is TRBV11-1; D gene ambiguous. Germline CDR1 is SGHAT and CDR2 is FQDESV (reference sequence). The CDR3 length is 14 residues. V lost 3 bases to trimming and J lost 2 bases, with 10 bases between them. The CDR3 sequence: CASSFSSGQETQYF. DNA for the CDR3: TGTGCCAGCAGCTTTTCTTCTGGACAAGAGACCCAGTACTTC.

The chain uses TRBV4-2 and TRBJ2-2, with 9 bases lining up with TRBD2. Germline CDR1 is LGHNA and CDR2 is YNFKEQ. The CDR3 runs to 19 residues. The V gene end was trimmed by 0 bases and the J gene end by 5 bases; junction bases not matched to a gene: 13. The CDR3 DNA is TGTGCCAGCAGCCAAGATTCCATAGCTAGCGGGACGATAACCGGGGAGCTGTTTTTT. Residues: CASSQDSIASGTITGELFF.

This clonotype was seen once. The V and J genes are TRBV5-5 and TRBJ2-5; no definite D call. The CDR3 sequence is 12 residues long. Germline V lookup: CDR1 SGHKS, CDR2 YYEKEE (reference sequence). Trimming removed 1 base at V and 4 bases at J, with 5 bases between. CDR3 protein: CASSLIVETQYF. CDR3 sequence (DNA): TGTGCCAGCAGCTTGATTGTAGAGACCCAGTACTTC. The full variable domain, in which reference TRBV5-5 and TRBJ2-5 provide the parts outside the CDR3, is DAGVTQSPTHLIKTRGQQVTLRCSPISGHKSVSWYQQVLGQGPQFIFQYYEKEERGRGNFPDRFSARQFPNYSSELNVNALLLGDSALYLCASSLIVETQYFGPGTRLLVL.

The chain employs TRBV6-2 or TRBV6-3 and TRBJ2-1, with D possibly matching TRBD2 (5 bases). The CDR3 covers 16 residues. Germline V gene sequence: CDR1 MNHEY, CDR2 SVGEGT. Trimming cost V 1 base and J 6 bases, with 16 bases left between them. In DNA form, the CDR3 reads TGTGCCAGCAGTTACTGGACTGTACCCCAACCCAATGAGCAGTTCTTC. Protein product: CASSYWTVPQPNEQFF.

The chain combines TRBV7-1 with TRBJ2-4; no clear D. TRBV7-1 is filed as an ORF, its function uncertain. The CDR3 covers 15 residues. Trimming stripped 3 bases from V and 0 bases from J, with 9 bases between. The DNA of the CDR3 is TGTGCCAGCAGCTCGCCCGGTAAAGCCAAAAACATTCAGTACTTC. This codes for CASSSPGKAKNIQYF.

The chain employs TRBV18 and TRBJ1-1, with D tentatively TRBD1 (6 bases). Germline assignment: CDR1 KGHSH and CDR2 LQKENI. CDR3 length equals 16 residues. The V and J ends lost 0 bases and 1 base respectively, with 12 bases between them. The CDR3 DNA is TGTGCCAGCTCACCACCGAGCTTGGGGGCGAACACTGAAGCTTTCTTT. Its protein is CASSPPSLGANTEAFF.

The chain has TRBV19 and TRBJ1-4; no firm D call. CDR1 LNHDA and CDR2 SQIVND come from the germline V gene (reference sequence). The CDR3 loop spans 12 amino acids. Trimming shortened V by 0 bases and J by 8 bases, and 4 bases separated the two germline ends. The DNA of the CDR3 is TGTGCCAGTAGTATAGATCTGGAAAAACTGTTTTTT. Translated: CASSIDLEKLFF. Together with reference TRBV19 and TRBJ1-4, the CDR3 gives the full variable domain: DGGITQSPKYLFRKEGQNVTLSCEQNLNHDAMYWYRQDPGQGLRLIYYSQIVNDFQKGDIAEGYSVSREKKESFPLTVTSAQKNPTAFYLCASSIDLEKLFFGSGTQLSVL.

V is TRBV11-3 and J is TRBJ2-7, with 10 bases aligning to TRBD1. CDR3 size: 13 residues. The junction had 2 bases not matched to a gene; V was cut back by 6 bases and J by 3 bases. The germline gives CDR1 SGHNT, CDR2 YENEEA. The CDR3 loop reads CASRGQGNYEQYF. The CDR3, as DNA: TGTGCCAGCAGGGGACAGGGGAACTACGAGCAGTACTTC.

V gene TRBV24-1 combines with J gene TRBJ1-2; D ambiguous. V lost 6 bases, J lost 4 bases, and 11 bases lay in between. Germline CDR1 reads KGHDR; CDR2 reads SFDVKD. The CDR3 length is 13 residues. CDR3 DNA sequence: TGTGCCACCAGTTTGACGGAGTTCTATGGCTACACCTTC. Its translation is CATSLTEFYGYTF.

This chain joins TRBV4-1 and TRBJ2-7, with D hard to call. This CDR3 comprises 14 residues. Germline CDR1 MGHRA, CDR2 YSYEKL. Deletions cut 0 bases from V and 5 bases from J, with 11 bases between. The CDR3 spells CASSQDRLRHEQYF. The CDR3 bases are TGCGCCAGCAGCCAAGATCGGCTGCGCCACGAGCAGTACTTC.

V and J are TRBV7-3 and TRBJ2-1; 8 bases match TRBD1. The CDR3 length is 16 residues. Germline V lookup: CDR1 SGHTA, CDR2 FQGTGA. With 4 bases clipped from V and 2 bases from J, the junction kept 7 bases outside the gene matches. This CDR3 is CASSSRTGPTYNEQFF. The CDR3 coding sequence is TGTGCCAGCAGCTCCAGGACAGGGCCTACCTACAATGAGCAGTTCTTC.

V and J are TRBV19 and TRBJ1-5; D gene unclear. In germline, CDR1 is LNHDA, CDR2 SQIVND (reference sequence). V dropped 3 bases and J dropped 3 bases, with 12 bases sitting between them. The CDR3 sequence is 15 residues long. In nucleotides, the CDR3 is TGTGCCAGTAGTATTAAGGTCCAGCTCAATCAGCCCCAGCATTTT. This encodes CASSIKVQLNQPQHF.

The gene calls are TRBV11-2 and TRBJ2-7, with D unclear. The CDR3 sequence is 15 residues long. The V gene's germline CDR1 is SGHAT and CDR2 FQNNGV. V lost 5 bases to trimming and J lost 5 bases, with 19 bases between them. As DNA, the CDR3 is TGTGCCAGCAGCGTTTCCGGGTGGAGTGCCCACGAGCAGTACTTC. It codes for CASSVSGWSAHEQYF. Based on the CDR3 plus reference TRBV11-2 and TRBJ2-7, the full variable domain is EAGVAQSPRYKIIEKRQSVAFWCNPISGHATLYWYQQILGQGPKLLIQFQNNGVVDDSQLPKDRFSAERLKGVDSTLKIQPAKLEDSAVYLCASSVSGWSAHEQYFGPGTRLTVT.

This clonotype appeared a few times. The chain has TRBV2 and TRBJ1-1; D perhaps matches TRBD1 (5 bases). Between the trimmed V and J ends, which lost 8 bases and 1 base, there was a span of 14 bases. The CDR3 is 14 residues long. Germline V gene sequence: CDR1 SNHLY, CDR2 FYNNEI. The CDR3 DNA is TGTGCCAGCCGTGTGGGACTAACGAACACTGAAGCTTTCTTT. This sequence encodes CASRVGLTNTEAFF.

The chain carries TRBV2 and TRBJ1-2; D is ambiguous. The germline V gene has CDR1 SNHLY and CDR2 FYNNEI. Trimming cost V 7 bases and J 4 bases, with 16 bases left between them. This CDR3 spans 14 amino acids. CDR3 DNA sequence: TGTGCCAGCACCGAAGGGAGGACTCTCTATGGCTACACCTTC. Translated, it gives CASTEGRTLYGYTF.

About this clonotype itself: A junction boundary mismatches the germline segment, possibly from a read error. The CDR3 reads CASRLGTGGTDTQYF. The CDR3 nucleotides are TGTGCCAGCAGATTAGGGACAGGGGGCACAGATACGCAGTATTTT. V is TRBV11-2 and J is TRBJ2-3; 10 nucleotides match TRBD1. Germline V gene sequence: CDR1 SGHAT, CDR2 FQNNGV. This CDR3 spans 15 amino acids. Filled out from reference TRBV11-2 and TRBJ2-3, the complete variable domain reads EAGVAQSPRYKIIEKRQSVAFWCNPISGHATLYWYQQILGQGPKLLIQFQNNGVVDDSQLPKDRFSAERLKGVDSTLKIQPAKLEDSAVYLCASRLGTGGTDTQYFGPGTRLTVL.

The chain uses TRBV11-1 and TRBJ2-1; TRBD2 aligns across 7 bases. V shed 1 base and J 12 bases; nucleotides not matched to a gene: 15. Germline V gives CDR1 SGHAT, CDR2 FQDESV (reference sequence). CDR3 size: 16 residues. The CDR3 loop is CASSLVASGIGSRQFF. The CDR3, as DNA: TGTGCCAGCAGCTTAGTAGCGAGCGGGATAGGGTCTCGGCAGTTCTTC.

This clonotype was seen only a few times. The rearrangement links TRBV18 to TRBJ2-1; no firm D call. The CDR3 extends over 13 amino acids. V was trimmed by 2 bases and J by 2 bases, leaving 4 bases between them. The germline CDR1 and CDR2 sequences are KGHSH and LQKENI. CDR3 sequence: CASSPRTYNEQFF. In DNA form, the CDR3 reads TGTGCCAGCTCACCAAGGACCTACAATGAGCAGTTCTTC.

The chain recombines TRBV18 with TRBJ1-5; 7 bases line up with TRBD1. The J call is doubtful: the DNA matches TRBJ2-3 better. The CDR3 consists of 14 residues. Germline CDR1 KGHSH, CDR2 LQKENI. The CDR3 nucleotides are TGTGCCAGCTCAAGACAGGGAAGGGACCAGCCCCAGTATTTT. This gives the protein CASSRQGRDQPQYF.

The chain recombines TRBV7-2 with TRBJ2-3; D is unresolved. This CDR3 comprises 15 residues. CDR1 is SGHTA and CDR2 is FQGNSA in the germline V gene. V was clipped by 1 base and J by 0 bases, with 8 bases between them. CDR3 nucleotides: TGTGCCAGCAGCTTAGGTGGTCGGAGCACAGATACGCAGTATTTT. It translates to CASSLGGRSTDTQYF. Full variable domain (missing parts from reference TRBV7-2 and TRBJ2-3): GAGVSQSPSNKVTEKGKDVELRCDPISGHTALYWYRQSLGQGLEFLIYFQGNSAPDKSGLPSDRFSAERTGGSVSTLTIQRTQQEDSAVYLCASSLGGRSTDTQYFGPGTRLTVL.

The genes are TRBV5-1 and TRBJ1-1; D call uncertain. This CDR3 comprises 13 residues. Germline V gives CDR1 SGHRS, CDR2 YFSETQ. Trimming removed 2 bases at V and 7 bases at J, with 12 bases between. CDR3 sequence reads: CASSFLSRDEAFF. The CDR3 DNA reads TGCGCCAGCAGCTTTCTCTCGCGAGATGAAGCTTTCTTT.

This chain joins TRBV11-1 and TRBJ2-5; 8 nucleotides line up with TRBD2. Trimming at V came to 5 bases and at J to 9 bases, leaving 8 bases not matched to a gene. The germline CDR1 and CDR2 sequences are SGHAT and FQDESV (reference sequence). This CDR3 has 13 residues. The CDR3 DNA follows: TGTGCCAGCAGCCCCGGGACTAGTAAGTCCCAGTACTTC. Amino acid sequence: CASSPGTSKSQYF.

The V and J genes are TRBV20-1 and TRBJ2-5; D is ambiguous. This CDR3 region has 11 residues. Trimming removed 0 bases at V and 5 bases at J, with 4 bases between. Germline V gene lookup returns CDR1 DFQATT and CDR2 SNEGSKA (reference sequence). The CDR3 reads CSAREVETQYF. The CDR3 DNA reads as TGCAGTGCTAGAGAGGTTGAGACCCAGTACTTC.

The rearrangement joins TRBV11-3 to TRBJ2-3, with TRBD2 matching over 9 bases. V trimming: 1 base; J trimming: 0 bases; junction bases outside the gene matches: 8. Per germline, CDR1 SGHNT and CDR2 YENEEA. There are 18 residues in the CDR3. The CDR3 here is CASSLGLAGKLSTDTQYF. CDR3 DNA sequence: TGTGCCAGCAGCTTAGGGCTAGCGGGAAAACTCAGCACAGATACGCAGTATTTT.

The rearrangement uses TRBV29-1 and TRBJ1-1, with 7 bases lining up with TRBD1. V lost 6 bases, J lost 0 bases, and 7 bases stayed unmatched. CDR3 length equals 14 residues. Germline CDR1 reads SQVTM; CDR2 reads ANQGSEA. Here the CDR3 reads CSVKPGQMNTEAFF. CDR3 nucleotide sequence: TGCAGCGTCAAACCGGGACAGATGAACACTGAAGCTTTCTTT.

This clonotype occurred a few times. The V and J genes are TRBV18 and TRBJ2-1, with a tentative D call TRBD1 (6 bases). CDR3 length: 14 residues. V lost 3 bases to trimming and J lost 5 bases, with 11 bases between them. Germline CDR1 is KGHSH and CDR2 is LQKENI. The CDR3 here is CASSPGHANNEQFF. The CDR3 coding sequence is TGTGCCAGCTCACCGGGACACGCAAACAATGAGCAGTTCTTC.

CDR3 bases: TGTGCCAGCAGTTTTGCGGGAGTTGGGAGCACTGAAGCTTTCTTT. The encoded protein is CASSFAGVGSTEAFF. V usage is TRBV12-3 or TRBV12-4 and J usage is TRBJ1-1; unclear D gene. The ends were cut back, 3 bases at V and 4 bases at J, with 15 bases in the middle. This CDR3 has 15 residues.